This T cell receptor (beta chain) derives from a study of cytomegalovirus exposure and HLA in healthy donors. Researchers ran the PCR with 60 Vbeta and 13 Jbeta primers. Repertoires were generated with immunoSEQ multiplex PCR, while TCRdb's copy carries only in-frame clones and drops some. The sample includes over 150,000 clones, roughly 86% of them seen just once. Healthy bone marrow donors formed the donor group. Overall study findings and caveats: In a later analysis, most CMV-associated TCR beta chains appeared HLA-restricted. Across all donors, roughly uniform sequencing depth was an assumption of the presence/absence analyses.

In the case of this clone: As yet, its antigen is unknown.

The germline V gene has CDR1 SGHAT and CDR2 FQDESV (reference sequence). The CDR3 has 16 residues. After removal of 0 bases from V and 4 bases from J, the junction contained 5 bases not matched to a gene. The chain recombines TRBV11-1 with TRBJ2-5, with 10 bases fitting TRBD2. The TCR comes from a girl aged 5-17 years in good health and CMV-seropositive. Sequenced sample: PBMCs. The CDR3 region has the DNA TGTGCCAGCAGCTTAGCCTCCAGCGGGGGGGCAGAGACCCAGTACTTC. As protein: CASSLASSGGAETQYF.